This passage covers 19 T cell receptor beta chains from one sample sequenced in a study of shared clonotypes between healthy human individuals. This table comes from immunoSEQ multiplex PCR, and its TCRdb copy is limited to in-frame clones, with some not included. The table has fewer than 600,000 clones, roughly 77% seen once. The specimen sequenced was PBMCs. The receptors were gathered from a woman aged 35 to 49 in good health. Some clones in this sample may be carry-over from other donors' samples.

The chain links TRBV10-1 to TRBJ2-7; 9 bases fit TRBD1. V shed 4 bases, J shed 3 bases, and the junction held 4 bases outside the gene matches. The CDR3 is 14 residues long. CDR1 is WNHNN, CDR2 SYGVQD, per germline (reference sequence). As DNA, the CDR3 is TGCGCCAGCAGTGGTGACAGGGGGAACTACGAGCAGTACTTC. It translates to CASSGDRGNYEQYF.

The chain combines TRBV7-3 with TRBJ2-5; 9 bases match TRBD1. The trim removed 4 bases at V and 5 bases at J, leaving 11 bases unmatched. The CDR3 is 16 residues long. Germline values: CDR1 SGHTA, CDR2 FQGTGA. DNA of the CDR3: TGTGCCAGCAGCTCAAAAATCGGGACAGGGCTGGAGACCCAGTACTTC. It codes for CASSSKIGTGLETQYF.

DNA of the CDR3: TGTGCCAGCAGCTCCTTTAGCAATCAGCCCCAGCATTTT. Protein: CASSSFSNQPQHF. The J gene is TRBJ1-5, the V gene TRBV7-9; D not certain. Germline loops: CDR1 SEHNR, CDR2 FQNEAQ (reference sequence). V dropped 4 bases and J dropped 0 bases, with 4 bases sitting between them. The CDR3 sequence is 13 residues long.

This sequence joins TRBV21-1 and TRBJ1-1; the listed D gene, TRBD1, was not tested against the DNA. TRBV21-1 is a pseudogene locus. This CDR3 comprises 18 residues. CDR3 sequence (DNA): TGTGCCAGCAGCAAAGAAAGGACAGGGGGCCATCACGGGACTGAAGCTTTCTTT. It is translated as CASSKERTGGHHGTEAFF.

The rearrangement uses TRBV5-1 and TRBJ2-5, with 13 bases that match TRBD2. Per the germline V gene, CDR1 is SGHRS and CDR2 is YFSETQ. V gave up 4 bases and J gave up 5 bases; unmatched junction bases: 8. The CDR3 extends over 16 amino acids. The CDR3 loop is CASSRTSGRRWETQYF. The CDR3 DNA reads TGCGCCAGCAGCCGGACTAGCGGGAGAAGGTGGGAGACCCAGTACTTC.

The V call is TRBV7-3, the J call TRBJ2-7, with TRBD2 identical over 10 bases. This CDR3 is 15 amino acids long. Losses at the gene ends were 2 bases for V and 2 bases for J; bases not matched to a gene: 3. The germline V gene encodes CDR1 SGHTA and CDR2 FQGTGA. For the CDR3, the DNA is TGTGCCAGCAGCTTAGTAGCGGGAGGACCCTACGAGCAGTACTTC. Translating it yields CASSLVAGGPYEQYF. Based on the CDR3 plus reference TRBV7-3 and TRBJ2-7, the full variable domain is GAGVSQTPSNKVTEKGKYVELRCDPISGHTALYWYRQSLGQGPEFLIYFQGTGAADDSGLPNDRFFAVRPEGSVSTLKIQRTERGDSAVYLCASSLVAGGPYEQYFGPGTRLTVT.

This chain connects TRBV7-8 to TRBJ1-1, with D possibly being TRBD1 (5 bases). Germline assignment: CDR1 SGHVS and CDR2 FQNEAQ. V was trimmed by 5 bases and J by 5 bases, leaving 18 bases between them. There are 15 residues in the CDR3. CDR3 coding DNA: TGTGCCAGCAGCCCTACTCAGGGAAAGAGAACTGAAGCTTTCTTT. Translated: CASSPTQGKRTEAFF.

The chain combines TRBV4-2 with TRBJ1-1, with D possibly TRBD1 on 5 matching bases. The CDR3 loop spans 15 amino acids. The V gene lost 1 base and the J gene lost 1 base, with 10 bases spanning the gap. Per the germline V gene, CDR1 is LGHNA and CDR2 is YNFKEQ. As DNA, the CDR3 is TGTGCCAGCAGCCAAGGAGGGGAAGGGAACACTGAAGCTTTCTTT. Its protein is CASSQGGEGNTEAFF.

The chain is built from TRBV19 and TRBJ2-7; 7 positions agree with TRBD1. V trimming: 3 bases; J trimming: 3 bases; junction bases outside the gene matches: 11. The CDR3 totals 16 residues. Germline lookup yields CDR1 LNHDA and CDR2 SQIVND (reference sequence). CDR3 coding DNA: TGTGCCAGTAGTATCGGAACCGGGACAGCCTTCTACGAGCAGTACTTC. Its translation is CASSIGTGTAFYEQYF.

The gene calls are TRBV5-1 and TRBJ1-4; 10 bases are shared with TRBD1. In germline, CDR1 is SGHRS, CDR2 YFSETQ. The CDR3 has 16 amino acids. Germline trimming cut 0 bases from V and 6 bases from J; bases unmatched to any gene: 5. The chain's CDR3 is CASSLGAGTGDEKLFF. DNA for the CDR3: TGCGCCAGCAGCTTGGGGGCCGGGACAGGGGATGAAAAACTGTTTTTT. Full variable domain (missing parts from reference TRBV5-1 and TRBJ1-4): KAGVTQTPRYLIKTRGQQVTLSCSPISGHRSVSWYQQTPGQGLQFLFEYFSETQRNKGNFPGRFSGRQFSNSRSEMNVSTLELGDSALYLCASSLGAGTGDEKLFFGSGTQLSVL.

The chain links TRBV11-1 to TRBJ2-3; the match to TRBD1 covers 10 bases. The V segment lost 5 bases and the J segment 1 base; nucleotides outside the gene matches: 3. Germline V CDR1 and CDR2: SGHAT, FQDESV (reference sequence). This CDR3 is built from 15 residues. The CDR3: CASSPGQGGTDTQYF. The DNA for the CDR3 is TGTGCCAGCAGCCCAGGACAGGGGGGCACAGATACGCAGTATTTT.

The chain links TRBV7-9 to TRBJ1-4; D is possibly TRBD1 (6 bases). Germline CDR1 SEHNR, CDR2 FQNEAQ (reference sequence). Trimming stripped 5 bases from V and 0 bases from J, with 19 bases between. This CDR3 region has 18 residues. CDR3 DNA: TGTGCCAGCAGCCCCTCCAGGGGACAAACTGCAACTAATGAAAAACTGTTTTTT. This codes for CASSPSRGQTATNEKLFF.

The V call is TRBV7-2, the J call TRBJ2-7; D might be TRBD2 (6 bases). The CDR3 runs 15 residues. Germline-derived CDR1 and CDR2 are SGHTA and FQGNSA. V gave up 1 base and J gave up 4 bases, with 14 bases separating them. The chain's CDR3 is CASSLVVNSGYEQYF. DNA of the CDR3: TGTGCCAGCAGCTTAGTCGTAAATAGCGGATACGAGCAGTACTTC.

The V gene is TRBV11-2, the J gene TRBJ2-7; D remains ambiguous. The CDR3 runs to 15 residues. V lost 1 base and J lost 0, with 10 bases in between. Germline V CDR1 and CDR2: SGHAT, FQNNGV. The CDR3 nucleotides read TGTGCCAGCAGCTTAGGCTCAACCCTCTCCTACGAGCAGTACTTC. Protein: CASSLGSTLSYEQYF.

The J gene is TRBJ2-3, the V gene TRBV19; 11 bases are a match to TRBD2. Trimming cost V 5 bases and J 7 bases; bases outside gene matches: 8. This CDR3 is 15 amino acids long. The germline gives CDR1 LNHDA, CDR2 SQIVND (reference sequence). CDR3 in amino acids: CASSLTSGVANTQYF. For the CDR3, the DNA is TGTGCCAGTAGTCTGACTAGCGGGGTTGCGAATACGCAGTATTTT.

This chain joins TRBV2 and TRBJ1-5; no clear D gene. The CDR3 contains 13 residues. From germline, CDR1 is SNHLY and CDR2 FYNNEI. The CDR3 is CASAPDSNQPQHF. CDR3 nucleotides: TGTGCTTCGGCACCAGATAGCAATCAGCCCCAGCATTTT.

CDR3 amino acids: CASSGAGRNQPQHF. For the CDR3, the DNA is TGTGCCAGCAGTGGGGCAGGCCGCAATCAGCCCCAGCATTTT. The chain employs TRBV6-1 and TRBJ1-5, with unresolved D. The V end lost 4 bases, the J end lost 2 bases, and 9 bases lay between the germline ends. CDR1 and CDR2 from the germline V gene are MNHNS and SASEGT. The CDR3 spans 14 residues.

This clone occurred a few times. This rearrangement joins TRBV28 to TRBJ1-2; D is unclear. CDR1 and CDR2 (germline): MDHEN, SYDVKM. Trimming left V 5 bases short and J 3 bases short, with 4 bases between. The CDR3 runs to 11 residues. This CDR3 reads CASSTYYGYTF. The CDR3 DNA reads as TGTGCCAGCAGTACTTACTATGGCTACACCTTC.

The chain employs TRBV7-3 and TRBJ2-2, with 8 bases that match TRBD1. Germline V gene data show CDR1 as SGHTA and CDR2 as FQGTGA. Unmatched junction bases numbered 3, after V lost 4 bases and J lost 2 bases. The CDR3 extends over 15 amino acids. CDR3 in DNA: TGTGCCAGCAGCTCCGGACAGGGAAACACCGGGGAGCTGTTTTTT. Translated: CASSSGQGNTGELFF.